This entry is about one T cell receptor (beta chain). The sample is drawn from a study of blood T cell repertoires in COVID-19. Per the study methods: Estimated nucleated cell counts came from reference gene primer amplification. Only in-frame clones appear in the TCRdb table, and some are missing; sequencing was by immunoSEQ multiplex PCR. V, J and clone size were drawn from that table, and D and trimming were deduced from the DNA. The sample includes fewer than 250,000 clones, less than 85% of them seen just once. The CDR3 runs 15 residues. CDR1 and CDR2 (germline): LGHNA, YNFKEQ. Germline trimming cut 5 bases from V and 9 bases from J; bases unmatched to any gene: 10.

The chain employs TRBV4-2 and TRBJ1-6; 7 nucleotides match TRBD1. Sequenced material: PBMCs or T cells enriched from blood (not recorded which). This TCR was sampled from a man in his sixties who had recovered from COVID-19. In DNA, the CDR3 is TGTGCCAGCAGCGCATCAGGGGGAATGGGTTCACCCCTCCACTTT. It yields the protein CASSASGGMGSPLHF.